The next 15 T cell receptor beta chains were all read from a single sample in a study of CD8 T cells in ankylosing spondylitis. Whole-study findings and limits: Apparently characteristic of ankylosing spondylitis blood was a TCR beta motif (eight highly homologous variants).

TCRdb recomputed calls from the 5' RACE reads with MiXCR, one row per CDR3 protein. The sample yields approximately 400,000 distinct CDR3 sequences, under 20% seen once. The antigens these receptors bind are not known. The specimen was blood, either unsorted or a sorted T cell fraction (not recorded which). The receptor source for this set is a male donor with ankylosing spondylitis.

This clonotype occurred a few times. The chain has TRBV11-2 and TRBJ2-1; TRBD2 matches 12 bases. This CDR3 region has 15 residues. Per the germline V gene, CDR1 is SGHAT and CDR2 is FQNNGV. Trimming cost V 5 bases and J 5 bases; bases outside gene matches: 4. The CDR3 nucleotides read TGTGCCAGCAGCCTGACTAGCGGGAGAAACAATGAGCAGTTCTTC. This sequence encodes CASSLTSGRNNEQFF.

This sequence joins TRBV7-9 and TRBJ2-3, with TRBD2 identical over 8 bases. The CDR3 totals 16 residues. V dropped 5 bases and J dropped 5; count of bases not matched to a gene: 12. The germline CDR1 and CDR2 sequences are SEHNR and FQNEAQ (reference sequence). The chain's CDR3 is CASSPRVSGAGDTQYF. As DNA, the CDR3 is TGTGCCAGCAGCCCAAGGGTTAGCGGGGCAGGAGATACGCAGTATTTT.

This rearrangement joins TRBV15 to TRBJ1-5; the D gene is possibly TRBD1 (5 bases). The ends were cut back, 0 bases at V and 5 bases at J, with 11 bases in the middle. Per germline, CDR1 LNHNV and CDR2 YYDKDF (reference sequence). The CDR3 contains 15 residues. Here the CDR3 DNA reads TGTGCCACCAGCAGAGAAGATGGGGCGCATCAGCCCCAGCATTTT. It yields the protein CATSREDGAHQPQHF. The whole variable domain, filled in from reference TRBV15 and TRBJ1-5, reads DAMVIQNPRYQVTQFGKPVTLSCSQTLNHNVMYWYQQKSSQAPKLLFHYYDKDFNNEADTPDNFQSRRPNTSFCFLDIRSPGLGDTAMYLCATSREDGAHQPQHFGDGTRLSIL.

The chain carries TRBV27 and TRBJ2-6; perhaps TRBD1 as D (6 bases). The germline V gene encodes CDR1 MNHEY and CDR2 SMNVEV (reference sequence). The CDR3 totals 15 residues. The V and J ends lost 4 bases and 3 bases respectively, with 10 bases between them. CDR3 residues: CASSSWGRGANVLTF. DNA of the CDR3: TGTGCCAGCAGTTCTTGGGGGCGTGGGGCCAACGTCCTGACTTTC. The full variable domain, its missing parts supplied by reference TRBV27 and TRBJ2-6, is EAQVTQNPRYLITVTGKKLTVTCSQNMNHEYMSWYRQDPGLGLRQIYYSMNVEVTDKGDVPEGYKVSRKEKRNFPLILESPSPNQTSLYFCASSSWGRGANVLTFGAGSRLTVL.

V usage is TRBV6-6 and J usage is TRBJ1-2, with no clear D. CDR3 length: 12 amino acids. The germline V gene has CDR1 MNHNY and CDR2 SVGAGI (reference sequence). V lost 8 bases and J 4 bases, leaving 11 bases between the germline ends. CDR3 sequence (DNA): TGTGCCAGCGGGAGGGATGGCTATGGCTACACCTTC. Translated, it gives CASGRDGYGYTF.

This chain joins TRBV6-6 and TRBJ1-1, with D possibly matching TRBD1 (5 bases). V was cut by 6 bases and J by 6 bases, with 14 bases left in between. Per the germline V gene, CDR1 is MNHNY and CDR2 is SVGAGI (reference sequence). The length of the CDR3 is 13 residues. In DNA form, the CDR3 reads TGTGCCAGCAGAACCCCGGGGGACGCTGAAGCTTTCTTT. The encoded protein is CASRTPGDAEAFF.

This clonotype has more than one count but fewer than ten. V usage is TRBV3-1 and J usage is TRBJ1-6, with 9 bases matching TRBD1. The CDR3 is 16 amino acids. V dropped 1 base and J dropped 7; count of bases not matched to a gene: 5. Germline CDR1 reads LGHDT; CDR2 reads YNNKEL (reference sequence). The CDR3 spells CASSQVGTGSNSPLHF. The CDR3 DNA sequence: TGTGCCAGCAGCCAAGTAGGGACAGGGAGCAATTCACCCCTCCACTTT.

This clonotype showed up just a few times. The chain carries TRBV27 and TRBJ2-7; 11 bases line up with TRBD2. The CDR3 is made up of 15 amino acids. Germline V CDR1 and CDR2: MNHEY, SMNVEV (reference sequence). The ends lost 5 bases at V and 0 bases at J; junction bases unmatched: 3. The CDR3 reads CASSATSGSSYEQYF. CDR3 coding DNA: TGTGCCAGCAGTGCCACTAGCGGGAGCTCCTACGAGCAGTACTTC.

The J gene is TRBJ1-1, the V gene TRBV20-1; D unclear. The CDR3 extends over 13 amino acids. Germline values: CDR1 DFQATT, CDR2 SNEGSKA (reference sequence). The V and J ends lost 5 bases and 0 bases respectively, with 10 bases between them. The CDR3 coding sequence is TGCAGTGCTGGCCAATCCATGAACACTGAAGCTTTCTTT. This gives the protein CSAGQSMNTEAFF.

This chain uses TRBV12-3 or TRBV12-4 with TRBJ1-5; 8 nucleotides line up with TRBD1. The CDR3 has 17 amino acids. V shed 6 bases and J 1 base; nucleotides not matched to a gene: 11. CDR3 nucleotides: TGTGCCAGCAGCCAATTTACCAGGGGGCGAAGCAATCAGCCCCAGCATTTT. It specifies CASSQFTRGRSNQPQHF.

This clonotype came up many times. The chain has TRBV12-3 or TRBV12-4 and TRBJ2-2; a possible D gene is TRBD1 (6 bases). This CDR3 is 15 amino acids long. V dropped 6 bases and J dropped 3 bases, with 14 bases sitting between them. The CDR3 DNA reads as TGTGCCAGCAGCCTCATCTACAGGGACACCGGGGAGCTGTTTTTT. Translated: CASSLIYRDTGELFF.

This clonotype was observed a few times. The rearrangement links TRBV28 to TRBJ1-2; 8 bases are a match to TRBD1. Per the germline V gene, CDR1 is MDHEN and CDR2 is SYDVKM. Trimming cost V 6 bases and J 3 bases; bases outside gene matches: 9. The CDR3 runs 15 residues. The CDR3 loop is CASRPPPDRDYGYTF. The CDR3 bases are TGTGCCAGCAGACCGCCTCCGGACAGGGACTATGGCTACACCTTC.

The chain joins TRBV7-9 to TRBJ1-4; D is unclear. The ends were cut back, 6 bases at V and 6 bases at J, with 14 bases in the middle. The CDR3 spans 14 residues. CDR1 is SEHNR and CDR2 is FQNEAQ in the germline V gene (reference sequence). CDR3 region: CASRPLREYEKLFF. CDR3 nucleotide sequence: TGTGCCAGCAGACCCCTTAGGGAGTATGAAAAACTGTTTTTT.

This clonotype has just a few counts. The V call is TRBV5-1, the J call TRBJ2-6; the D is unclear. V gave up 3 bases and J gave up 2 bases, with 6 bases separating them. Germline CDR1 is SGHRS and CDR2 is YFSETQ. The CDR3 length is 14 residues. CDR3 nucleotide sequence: TGCGCCAGCAGCTCGGCAGCTGGGGCCAACGTCCTGACTTTC. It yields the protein CASSSAAGANVLTF.

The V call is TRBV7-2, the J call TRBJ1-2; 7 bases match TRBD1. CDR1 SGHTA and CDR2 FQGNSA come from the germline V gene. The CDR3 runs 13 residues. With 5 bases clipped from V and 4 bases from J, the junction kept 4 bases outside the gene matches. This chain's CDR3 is CASSPYRGYGYTF. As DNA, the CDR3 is TGTGCCAGCAGCCCCTACAGGGGCTATGGCTACACCTTC.